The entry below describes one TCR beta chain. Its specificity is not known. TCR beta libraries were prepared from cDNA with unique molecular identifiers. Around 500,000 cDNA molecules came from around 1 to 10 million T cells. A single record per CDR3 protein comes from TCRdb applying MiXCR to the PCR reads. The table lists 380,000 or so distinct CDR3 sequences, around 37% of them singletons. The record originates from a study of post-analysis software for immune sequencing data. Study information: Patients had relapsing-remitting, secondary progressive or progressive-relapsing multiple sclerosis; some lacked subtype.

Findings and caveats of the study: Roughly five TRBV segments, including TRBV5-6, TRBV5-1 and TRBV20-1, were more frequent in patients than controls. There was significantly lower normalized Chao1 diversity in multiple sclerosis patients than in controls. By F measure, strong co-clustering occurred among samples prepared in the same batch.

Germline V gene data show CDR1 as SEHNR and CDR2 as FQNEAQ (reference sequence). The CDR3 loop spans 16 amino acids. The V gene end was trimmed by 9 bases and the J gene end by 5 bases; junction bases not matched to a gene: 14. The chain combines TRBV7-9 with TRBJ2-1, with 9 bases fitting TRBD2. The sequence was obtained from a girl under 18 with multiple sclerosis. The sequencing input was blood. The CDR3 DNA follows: TGTGCCAGTAGCCCACTTAGGACTAGCGCCCACAATGAGCAGTTCTTC. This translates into CASSPLRTSAHNEQFF.